Sequencing of this T cell receptor (beta chain) was carried out in a study of blood T cell repertoires in COVID-19. Whole-study context: Samples representing acute and convalescent COVID-19 were sourced from the United States, Italy and Spain. PBMCs, B-cell-depleted T cells, or T cells provided the cDNA or gDNA that made up the material.

Enrolment of Seattle patients took place during active infection, and they were followed longitudinally. There are 11 residues in the CDR3. V lost 6 bases and J lost 13; bases outside the gene matches: 5. Authors' analysis steps: Estimates of nucleated cell counts were drawn from the amplification of reference gene primers. The repertoire was sequenced with immunoSEQ multiplex PCR; TCRdb's copy has only in-frame clones and lacks some. The V and J calls and clone size come from that table; D and trimming were worked out from the DNA. The top ten hold more than 2.5% of the sample, which has roughly 130,000 clones, roughly 90% seen once. This clone was counted once.

This rearrangement joins TRBV12-3 or TRBV12-4 to TRBJ1-4; 7 bases match TRBD1. The receptor comes from a human donor with COVID-19, enrolled during active disease. The donor label of this sample is uncertain. The sample comprised peripheral blood. CDR3 DNA: TGTGCCAGCAGCAACAGGGGTAGACTGTTTTTT. It codes for CASSNRGRLFF.